This T cell receptor beta chain was found in a study of T cell repertoires in cytomegalovirus infection. Study-wide results and limits: HLA-C-restricted TCR beta clonotypes specific for CMV led the ex vivo response. CMV carriers with the relevant HLA were identified by cumulative public TCR beta family frequency.

TCRdb reprocessed the reads with MiXCR, giving one entry per CDR3 protein. This sample has 80,000 or so distinct CDR3 sequences; 20% to 30% occur once, and the top ten carry 50%. CDR1 LGHNA and CDR2 YSLEER come from the germline V gene. CDR3 size: 15 residues. V was clipped by 0 bases and J by 0 bases, with 9 bases between them. As regards this clonotype: The antigen remains unidentified.

Sequencing used CD8+ T cells from cultured PBMCs, obtained from culture after CMV antigen stimulation. The chain combines TRBV4-3 with TRBJ2-7; D unclear. The receptor's source is a human donor in good health (CMV status not recorded). Some clones in this sample may be carry-over from other donors' samples. CDR3 region: CASSQEVKGSYEQYF. As DNA, the CDR3 is TGCGCCAGCAGCCAAGAAGTGAAGGGCTCCTACGAGCAGTACTTC.